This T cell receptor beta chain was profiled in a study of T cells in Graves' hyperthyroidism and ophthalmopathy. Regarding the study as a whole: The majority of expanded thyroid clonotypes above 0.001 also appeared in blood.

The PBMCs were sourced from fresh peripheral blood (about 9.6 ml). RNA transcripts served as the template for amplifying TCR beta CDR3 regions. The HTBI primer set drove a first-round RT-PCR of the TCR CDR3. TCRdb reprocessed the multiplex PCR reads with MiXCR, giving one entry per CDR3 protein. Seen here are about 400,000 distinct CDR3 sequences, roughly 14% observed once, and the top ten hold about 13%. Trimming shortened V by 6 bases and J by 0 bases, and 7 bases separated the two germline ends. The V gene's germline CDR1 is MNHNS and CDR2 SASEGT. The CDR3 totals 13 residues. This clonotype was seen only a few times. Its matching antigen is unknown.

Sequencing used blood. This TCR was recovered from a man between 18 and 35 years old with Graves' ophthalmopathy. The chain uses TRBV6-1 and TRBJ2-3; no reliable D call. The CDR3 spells CASRHLSTDTQYF. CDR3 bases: TGTGCCAGCAGACACCTAAGCACAGATACGCAGTATTTT.